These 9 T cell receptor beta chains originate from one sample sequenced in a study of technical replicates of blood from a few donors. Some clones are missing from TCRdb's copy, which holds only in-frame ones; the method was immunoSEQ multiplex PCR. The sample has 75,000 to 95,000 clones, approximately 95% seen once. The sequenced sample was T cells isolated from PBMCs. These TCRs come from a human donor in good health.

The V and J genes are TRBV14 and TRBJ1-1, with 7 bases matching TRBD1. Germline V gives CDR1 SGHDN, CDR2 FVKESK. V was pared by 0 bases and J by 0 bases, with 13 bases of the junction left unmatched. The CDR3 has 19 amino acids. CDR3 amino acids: CASSQDLGDSLSMNTEAFF. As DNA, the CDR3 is TGTGCCAGCAGCCAAGATCTTGGGGACAGTCTCTCTATGAACACTGAAGCTTTCTTT. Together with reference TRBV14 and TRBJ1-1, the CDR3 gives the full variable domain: EAGVTQFPSHSVIEKGQTVTLRCDPISGHDNLYWYRRVMGKEIKFLLHFVKESKQDESGMPNNRFLAERTGGTYSTLKVQPAELEDSGVYFCASSQDLGDSLSMNTEAFFGQGTRLTVV.

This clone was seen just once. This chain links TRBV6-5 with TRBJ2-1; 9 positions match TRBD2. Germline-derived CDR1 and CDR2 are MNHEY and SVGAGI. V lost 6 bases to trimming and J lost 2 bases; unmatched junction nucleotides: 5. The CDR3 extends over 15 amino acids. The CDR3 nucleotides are TGTGCCAGCAGAGTTAGCGGGGGACCCTACAATGAGCAGTTCTTC. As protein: CASRVSGGPYNEQFF.

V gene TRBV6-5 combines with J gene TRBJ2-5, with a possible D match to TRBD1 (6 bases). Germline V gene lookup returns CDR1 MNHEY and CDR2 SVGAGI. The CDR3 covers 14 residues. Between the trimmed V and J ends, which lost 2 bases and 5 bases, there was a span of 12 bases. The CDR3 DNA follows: TGTGCCAGCAGTTACGAGACAGGTCCGGAGACCCAGTACTTC. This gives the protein CASSYETGPETQYF.

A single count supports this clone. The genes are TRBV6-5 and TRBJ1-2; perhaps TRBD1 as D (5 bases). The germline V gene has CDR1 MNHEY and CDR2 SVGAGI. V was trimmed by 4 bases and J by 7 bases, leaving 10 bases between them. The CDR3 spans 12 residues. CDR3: CASSFRGGGYTF. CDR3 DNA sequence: TGTGCCAGCAGTTTCCGGGGGGGTGGCTACACCTTC.

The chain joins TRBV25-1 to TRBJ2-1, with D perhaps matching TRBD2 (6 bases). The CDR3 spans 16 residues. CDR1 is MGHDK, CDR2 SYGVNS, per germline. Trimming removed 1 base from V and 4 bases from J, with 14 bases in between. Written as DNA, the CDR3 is TGTGCCAGCAGTGAATCGGCGGGACCTACTTACAATGAGCAGTTCTTC. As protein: CASSESAGPTYNEQFF.

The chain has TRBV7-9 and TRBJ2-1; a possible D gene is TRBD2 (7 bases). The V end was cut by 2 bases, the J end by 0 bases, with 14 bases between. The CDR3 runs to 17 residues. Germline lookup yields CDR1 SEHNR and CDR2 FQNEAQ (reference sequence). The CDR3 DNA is TGTGCCAGCAGCTTAATAGTCGCGGGGGCCTCCTACAATGAGCAGTTCTTC. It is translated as CASSLIVAGASYNEQFF.

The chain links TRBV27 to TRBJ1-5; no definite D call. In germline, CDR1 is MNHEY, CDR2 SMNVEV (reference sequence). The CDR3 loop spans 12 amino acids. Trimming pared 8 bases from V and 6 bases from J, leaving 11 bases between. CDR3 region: CASGGSAQPQHF. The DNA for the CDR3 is TGTGCCAGCGGAGGATCAGCTCAGCCCCAGCATTTT.

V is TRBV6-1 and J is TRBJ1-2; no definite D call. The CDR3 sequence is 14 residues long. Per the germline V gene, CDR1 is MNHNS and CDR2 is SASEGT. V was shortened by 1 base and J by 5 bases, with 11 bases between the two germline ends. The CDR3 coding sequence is TGTGCCAGCAGTGAAGTTATCACGGTTTATGGCTACACCTTC. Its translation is CASSEVITVYGYTF.

DNA for the CDR3: TGTGCCAGCAGCTTAGCAGGCATCTACGAGCAGTACTTC. Its protein product is CASSLAGIYEQYF. V is TRBV11-2 and J is TRBJ2-7; no clear D gene. Per the germline V gene, CDR1 is SGHAT and CDR2 is FQNNGV. The CDR3 sequence is 13 residues long. The germline V and J ends were trimmed by 1 base and 3 bases, with 7 bases remaining between them.